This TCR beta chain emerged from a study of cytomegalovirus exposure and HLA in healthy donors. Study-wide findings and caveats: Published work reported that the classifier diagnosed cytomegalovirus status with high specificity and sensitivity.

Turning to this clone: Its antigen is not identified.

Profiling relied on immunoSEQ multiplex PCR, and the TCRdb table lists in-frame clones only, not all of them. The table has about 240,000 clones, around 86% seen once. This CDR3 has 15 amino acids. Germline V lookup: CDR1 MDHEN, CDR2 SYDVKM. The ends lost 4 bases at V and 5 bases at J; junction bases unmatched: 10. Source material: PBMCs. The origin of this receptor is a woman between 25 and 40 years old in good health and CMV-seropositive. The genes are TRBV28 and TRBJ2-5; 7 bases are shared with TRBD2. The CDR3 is CASSSGGSAQETQYF. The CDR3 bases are TGTGCCAGCAGTTCAGGCGGGAGCGCGCAGGAGACCCAGTACTTC.